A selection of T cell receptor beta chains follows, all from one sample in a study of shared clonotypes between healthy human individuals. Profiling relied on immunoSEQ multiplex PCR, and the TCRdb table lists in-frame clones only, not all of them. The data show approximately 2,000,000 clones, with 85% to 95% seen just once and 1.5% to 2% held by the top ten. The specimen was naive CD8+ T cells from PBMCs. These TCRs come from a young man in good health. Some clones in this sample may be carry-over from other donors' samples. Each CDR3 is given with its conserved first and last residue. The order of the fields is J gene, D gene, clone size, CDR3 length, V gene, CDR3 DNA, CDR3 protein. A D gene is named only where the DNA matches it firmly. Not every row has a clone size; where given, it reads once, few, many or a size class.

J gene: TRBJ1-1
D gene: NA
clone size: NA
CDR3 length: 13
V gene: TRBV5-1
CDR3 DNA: TGCGCCAGCAGCTTGGCCTCGAACACTGAAGCTTTCTTT
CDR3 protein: CASSLASNTEAFF

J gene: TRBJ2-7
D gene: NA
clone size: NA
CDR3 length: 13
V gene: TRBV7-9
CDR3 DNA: TGTGCCAGCAGCTTAGGCGTATCCTACGAGCAGTACTTC
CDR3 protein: CASSLGVSYEQYF

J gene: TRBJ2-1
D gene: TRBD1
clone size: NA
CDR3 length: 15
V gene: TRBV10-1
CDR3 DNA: TGCGCCAGCAGTGAGTCCTGGGGACAGGGTAATGAGCAGTTCTTC
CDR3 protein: CASSESWGQGNEQFF

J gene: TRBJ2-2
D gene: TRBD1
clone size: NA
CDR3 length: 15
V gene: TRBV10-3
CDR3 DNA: TGTGCCATCAGTAAACAGGGGGCGCCGACCGGGGAGCTGTTTTTT
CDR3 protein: CAISKQGAPTGELFF

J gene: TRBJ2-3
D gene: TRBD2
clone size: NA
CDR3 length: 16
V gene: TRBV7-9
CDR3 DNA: TGTGCCAGCAGCCCCGGGACTAGCGGTGGCATGAATACGCAGTATTTT
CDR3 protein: CASSPGTSGGMNTQYF

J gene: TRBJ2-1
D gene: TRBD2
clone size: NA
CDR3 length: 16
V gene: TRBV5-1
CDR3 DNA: TGCGCCAGCAGCTTTCCCCTAGCGGGAGACTACAATGAGCAGTTCTTC
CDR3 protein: CASSFPLAGDYNEQFF

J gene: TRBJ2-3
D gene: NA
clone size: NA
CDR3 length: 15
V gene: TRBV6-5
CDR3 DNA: TGTGCCAGCAGTTATGATAGGATTAGCACAGATACGCAGTATTTT
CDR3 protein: CASSYDRISTDTQYF

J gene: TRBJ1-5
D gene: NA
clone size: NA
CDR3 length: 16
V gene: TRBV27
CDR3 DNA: TGTGCCAGCAGTTTATCTCCAGGGTATGGGGATCAGCCCCAGCATTTT
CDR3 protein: CASSLSPGYGDQPQHF

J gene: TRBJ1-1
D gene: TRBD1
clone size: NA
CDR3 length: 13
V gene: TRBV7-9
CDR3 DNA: TGTGCCAGCAGTGACAGGGATAGAACTGAAGCTTTCTTT
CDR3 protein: CASSDRDRTEAFF

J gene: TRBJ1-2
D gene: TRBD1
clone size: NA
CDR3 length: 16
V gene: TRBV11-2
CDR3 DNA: TGTGCCAGCAGCTTGTCTCGGACAGGGGGCAAGTATGGCTACACCTTC
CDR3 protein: CASSLSRTGGKYGYTF

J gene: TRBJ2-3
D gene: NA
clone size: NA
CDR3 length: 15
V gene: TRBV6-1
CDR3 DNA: TGTGCCAGCAGTGGCCGGGACACCGATTTTAGCGCGCAGTATTTT
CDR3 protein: CASSGRDTDFSAQYF

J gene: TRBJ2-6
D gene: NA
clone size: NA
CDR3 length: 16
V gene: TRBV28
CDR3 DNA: TGTGCCAGCAGTCCAGATCTGGGCTCTGGGGCCAACGTCCTGACTTTC
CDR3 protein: CASSPDLGSGANVLTF

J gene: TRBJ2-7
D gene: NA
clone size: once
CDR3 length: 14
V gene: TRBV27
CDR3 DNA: TGTGCCAGCAGTTTATTAGGACTGACCTACGAGCAGTACTTC
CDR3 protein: CASSLLGLTYEQYF

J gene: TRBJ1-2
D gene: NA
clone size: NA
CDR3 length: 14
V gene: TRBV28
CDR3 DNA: TGTGCCAGCAGTGGCGCAGTGGGGGGTGTAGGCTACACCTTC
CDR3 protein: CASSGAVGGVGYTF

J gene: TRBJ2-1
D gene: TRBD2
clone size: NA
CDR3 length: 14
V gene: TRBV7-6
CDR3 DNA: TGTGCCAGCAGCTTAGGCCTAGCGGGATTTGAGCAGTTCTTC
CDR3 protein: CASSLGLAGFEQFF

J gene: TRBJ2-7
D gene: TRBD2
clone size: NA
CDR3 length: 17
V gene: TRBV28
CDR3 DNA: TGTGCCACTCATCCCGGGACTAGCGGATATACCTCCTACGAGCAGTACTTC
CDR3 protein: CATHPGTSGYTSYEQYF

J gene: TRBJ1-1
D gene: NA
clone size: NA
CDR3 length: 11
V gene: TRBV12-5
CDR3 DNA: TGTGCTAGTGGCCATAACAGTGAAGCTTTCTTT
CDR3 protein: CASGHNSEAFF

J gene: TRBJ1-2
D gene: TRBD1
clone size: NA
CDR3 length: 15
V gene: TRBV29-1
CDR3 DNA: TGCAGCGTTCCCGGGACAGACAGGGCTTTCAGGGGCTACACCTTC
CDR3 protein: CSVPGTDRAFRGYTF

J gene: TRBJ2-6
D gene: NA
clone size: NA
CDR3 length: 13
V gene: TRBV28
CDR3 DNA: TGTGCCAGCAGTGGTACTGGGGCCAACGTCCTGACTTTC
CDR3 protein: CASSGTGANVLTF

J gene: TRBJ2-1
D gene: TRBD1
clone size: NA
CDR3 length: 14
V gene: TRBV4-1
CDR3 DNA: TGCGCCAGCAGCCTAGGACAGGGGGTAGGTGAGCAGTTCTTC
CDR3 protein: CASSLGQGVGEQFF

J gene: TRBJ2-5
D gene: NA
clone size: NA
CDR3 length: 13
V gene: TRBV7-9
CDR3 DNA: TGTGCCAGCAGCCTAGGAGGAATCGAGACCCAGTACTTC
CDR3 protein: CASSLGGIETQYF

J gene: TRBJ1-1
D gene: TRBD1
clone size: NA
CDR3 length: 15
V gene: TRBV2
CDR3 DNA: TGTGCCAGCAGTGAAACCGGACAGGCCCCATATGAAGCTTTCTTT
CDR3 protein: CASSETGQAPYEAFF

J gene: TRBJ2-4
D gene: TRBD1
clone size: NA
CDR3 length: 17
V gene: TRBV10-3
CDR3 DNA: TGTGCCATCAGTGGCGAGGGACAGGGCGAAACCAAAAACATTCAGTACTTC
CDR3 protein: CAISGEGQGETKNIQYF

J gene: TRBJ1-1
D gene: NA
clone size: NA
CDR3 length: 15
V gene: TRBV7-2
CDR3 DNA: TGTGCCAGCAGCTTAGAGGGGAGTCACGGAACTGAAGCTTTCTTT
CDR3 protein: CASSLEGSHGTEAFF

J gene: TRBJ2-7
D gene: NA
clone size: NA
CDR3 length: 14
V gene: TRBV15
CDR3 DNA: TGTGCCACCAGCGAACATACAGCCGCCTACGAGCAGTACTTC
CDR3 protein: CATSEHTAAYEQYF

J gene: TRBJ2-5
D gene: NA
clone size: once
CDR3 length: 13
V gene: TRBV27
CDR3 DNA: TGTGCCAGCAGTGCGGTTGGGAGGGAGACCCAGTACTTC
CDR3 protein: CASSAVGRETQYF

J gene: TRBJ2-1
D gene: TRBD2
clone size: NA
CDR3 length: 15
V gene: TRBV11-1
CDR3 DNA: TGTGCCAGCAGCCTCAGGACTAGCGGGAGGCTTGAGGAGTTCTTC
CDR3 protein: CASSLRTSGRLEEFF

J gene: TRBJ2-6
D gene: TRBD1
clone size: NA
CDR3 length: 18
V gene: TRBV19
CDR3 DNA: TGTGCCAGTAGTATCGGCACAGGGGGCGGCCCTGGGGCCAACGTCCTGACTTTC
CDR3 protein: CASSIGTGGGPGANVLTF

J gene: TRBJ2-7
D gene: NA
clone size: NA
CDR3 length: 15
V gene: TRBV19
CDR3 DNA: TGTGCCAGTAGTATATTCCTGGGGAGTTCCTACGAGCAGTACTTC
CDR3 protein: CASSIFLGSSYEQYF

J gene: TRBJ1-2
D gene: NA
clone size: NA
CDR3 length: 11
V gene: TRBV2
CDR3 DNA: TGTGCCAGCCAGTTAGTTTATGGCTACACCTTC
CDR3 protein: CASQLVYGYTF